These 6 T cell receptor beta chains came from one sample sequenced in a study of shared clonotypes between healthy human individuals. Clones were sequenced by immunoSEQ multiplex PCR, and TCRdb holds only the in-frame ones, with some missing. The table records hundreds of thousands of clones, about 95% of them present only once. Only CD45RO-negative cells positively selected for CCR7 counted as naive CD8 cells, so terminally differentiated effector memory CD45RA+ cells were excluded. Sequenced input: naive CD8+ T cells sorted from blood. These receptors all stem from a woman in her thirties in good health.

The CDR3 sequence: CASSARDRVAGYTF. Here the CDR3 DNA reads TGTGCCAGCAGCGCCCGGGACAGGGTGGCTGGCTACACCTTC. The chain uses TRBV13 and TRBJ1-2; 9 bases match TRBD1. In germline, CDR1 is PRHDT, CDR2 FYEKMQ (reference sequence). The CDR3 has 14 amino acids. J gave up 7 bases and V 5 bases, and 8 bases lay outside the gene matches.

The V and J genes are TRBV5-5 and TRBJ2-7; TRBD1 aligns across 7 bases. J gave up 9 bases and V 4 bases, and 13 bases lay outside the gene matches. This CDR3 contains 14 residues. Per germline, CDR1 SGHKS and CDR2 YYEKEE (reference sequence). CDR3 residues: CASSGTGTAGGQYF. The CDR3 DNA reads TGTGCCAGCAGCGGGACCGGGACAGCCGGCGGGCAGTACTTC.

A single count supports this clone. CDR3 sequence reads: CASNSGGYEQYF. The CDR3 DNA is TGTGCCAGCAATTCCGGGGGCTACGAGCAGTACTTC. The gene calls are TRBV4-2 and TRBJ2-7, with D possibly being TRBD2 (6 bases). CDR1 and CDR2 from the germline V gene are LGHNA and YNFKEQ. This CDR3 is built from 12 residues. Trimming stripped 7 bases from V and 3 bases from J, with 10 bases between.

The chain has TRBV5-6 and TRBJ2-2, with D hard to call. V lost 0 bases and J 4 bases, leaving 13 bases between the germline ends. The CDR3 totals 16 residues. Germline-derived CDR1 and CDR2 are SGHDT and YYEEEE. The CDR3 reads CASSLGFPGPTGELFF. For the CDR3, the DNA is TGTGCCAGCAGCTTGGGTTTTCCGGGCCCCACCGGGGAGCTGTTTTTT.

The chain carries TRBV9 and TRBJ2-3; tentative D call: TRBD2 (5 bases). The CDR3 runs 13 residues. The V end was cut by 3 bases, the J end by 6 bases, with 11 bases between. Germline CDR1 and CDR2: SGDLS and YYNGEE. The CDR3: CASSEGGRDTQYF. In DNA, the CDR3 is TGTGCCAGCAGCGAGGGCGGGCGGGATACGCAGTATTTT.

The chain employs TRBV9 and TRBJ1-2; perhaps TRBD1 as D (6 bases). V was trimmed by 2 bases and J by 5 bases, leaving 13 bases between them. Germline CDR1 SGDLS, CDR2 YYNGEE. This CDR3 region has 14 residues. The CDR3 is CASSVGGLGYGYTF. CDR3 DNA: TGTGCCAGCAGCGTTGGGGGGCTCGGGTATGGCTACACCTTC.